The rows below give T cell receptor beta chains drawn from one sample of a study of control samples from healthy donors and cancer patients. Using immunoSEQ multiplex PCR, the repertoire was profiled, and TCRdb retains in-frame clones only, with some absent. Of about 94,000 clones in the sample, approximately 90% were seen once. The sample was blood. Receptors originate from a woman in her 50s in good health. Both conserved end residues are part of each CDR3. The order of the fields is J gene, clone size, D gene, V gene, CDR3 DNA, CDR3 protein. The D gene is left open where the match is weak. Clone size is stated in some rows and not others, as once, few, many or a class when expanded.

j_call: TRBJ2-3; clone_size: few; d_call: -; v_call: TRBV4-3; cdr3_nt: TGCGCCAGCAGCCAAGATGACGGCAGGGGCTTTCCGGAAGGAACAGATACGCAGTATTTT; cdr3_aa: CASSQDDGRGFPEGTDTQYF
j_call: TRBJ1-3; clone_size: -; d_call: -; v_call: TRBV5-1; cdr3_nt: TGCGCCAGCAGCCTACCCCGTGACACTTTCTCTGGAAACACCATATATTTT; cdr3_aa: CASSLPRDTFSGNTIYF
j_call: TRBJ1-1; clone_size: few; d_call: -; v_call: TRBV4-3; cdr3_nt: TGCGCCAGCAGCCCCGACCCCCGACAGCTGAACACTGAAGCTTTCTTT; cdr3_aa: CASSPDPRQLNTEAFF
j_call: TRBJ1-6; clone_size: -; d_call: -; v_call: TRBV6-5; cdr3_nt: TGTGCCAGCAGCCAATACGGGGGGAATTCACCCCTCCACTTT; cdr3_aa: CASSQYGGNSPLHF
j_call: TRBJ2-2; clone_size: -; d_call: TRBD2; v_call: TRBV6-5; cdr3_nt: TGTGCCAGCAGTTACGGGGACTACTCCGGCGGGGAGCTGTTTTTT; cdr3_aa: CASSYGDYSGGELFF
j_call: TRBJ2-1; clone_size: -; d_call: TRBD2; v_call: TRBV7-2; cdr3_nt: TGTGCCAGCAGCTCGCGTGCTAGCGGGGGGGCCTTTGAGCAGTTCTTC; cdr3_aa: CASSSRASGGAFEQFF
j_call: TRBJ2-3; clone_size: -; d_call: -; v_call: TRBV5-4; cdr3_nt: TGTGCCAGCAGCTTGGGGGGCCGCACAGATACGCAGTATTTT; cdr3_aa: CASSLGGRTDTQYF
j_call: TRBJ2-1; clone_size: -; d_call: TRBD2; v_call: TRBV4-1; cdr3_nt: TGCGCCAGCAGCCAGAACCCGGGAGGGATCACAAGAGCCTACAATGAGCAGTTCTTC; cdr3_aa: CASSQNPGGITRAYNEQFF
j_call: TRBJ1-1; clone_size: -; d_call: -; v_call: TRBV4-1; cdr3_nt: TGCGCCAGCAGCCAAGATCCTGCAGGGCCCCGCACTACTGAAGCTTTCTTT; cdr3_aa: CASSQDPAGPRTTEAFF
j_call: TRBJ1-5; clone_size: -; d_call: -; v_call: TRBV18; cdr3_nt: TGTGCCAGCTCACCACCGGGAGGGGACGATCAGCCCCAGCATTTT; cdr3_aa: CASSPPGGDDQPQHF
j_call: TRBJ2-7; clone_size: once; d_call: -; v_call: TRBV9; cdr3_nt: TGTGCCAGCAGCCCCATGGCGGGGACGGAGGGCTACGAGCAGTACTTC; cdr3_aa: CASSPMAGTEGYEQYF
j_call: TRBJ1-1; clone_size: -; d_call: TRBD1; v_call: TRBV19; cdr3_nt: TGTGCCAGTCAATCCGGGACAGGGCGGAGGATGAACACTGAAGCTTTCTTT; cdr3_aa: CASQSGTGRRMNTEAFF
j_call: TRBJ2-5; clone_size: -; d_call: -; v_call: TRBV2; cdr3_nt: TGTGCCAGCAAAGCCCTATTCGCGGGTCAAGAGACCCAGTACTTC; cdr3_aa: CASKALFAGQETQYF
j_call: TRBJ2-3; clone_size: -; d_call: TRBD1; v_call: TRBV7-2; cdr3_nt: TGTGCCAGCAGCCTACAGACAGGGGGTCGCACAGATACGCAGTATTTT; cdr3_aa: CASSLQTGGRTDTQYF
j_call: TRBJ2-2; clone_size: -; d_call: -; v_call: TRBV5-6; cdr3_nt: TGTGCCAGCAGCGCCTACGTTGAGTGGAACACCGGGGAGCTGTTTTTT; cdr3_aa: CASSAYVEWNTGELFF
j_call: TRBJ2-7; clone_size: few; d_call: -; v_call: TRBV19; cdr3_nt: TGTGCCAGTAGACCACCAAGCTCCTACGAGCAGTACTTC; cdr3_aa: CASRPPSSYEQYF
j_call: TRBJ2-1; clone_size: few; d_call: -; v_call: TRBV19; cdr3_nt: TGTGCCAGTAGTATCGGGGTTAGCTCCTACAATGAGCAGTTCTTC; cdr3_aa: CASSIGVSSYNEQFF
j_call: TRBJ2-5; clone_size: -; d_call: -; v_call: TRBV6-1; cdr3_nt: TGTGCCAGCAGTGGGTATTCGGCAGGGTACGTCTCGGAGACCCAGTACTTC; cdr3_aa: CASSGYSAGYVSETQYF
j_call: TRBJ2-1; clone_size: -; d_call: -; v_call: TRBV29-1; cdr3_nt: TGCAGCGTTGAAGAGGCCGGGGGACTCTACAATGAGCAGTTCTTC; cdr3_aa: CSVEEAGGLYNEQFF
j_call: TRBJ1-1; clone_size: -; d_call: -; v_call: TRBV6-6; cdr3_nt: TGTGCCAGCAGTTACGGGGGGGCGGACACTGAAGCTTTCTTT; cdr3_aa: CASSYGGADTEAFF
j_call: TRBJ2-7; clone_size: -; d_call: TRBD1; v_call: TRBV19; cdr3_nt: TGTGCCAGTAGTATAAGGGACAGGCACTACGAGCAGTACTTC; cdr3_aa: CASSIRDRHYEQYF